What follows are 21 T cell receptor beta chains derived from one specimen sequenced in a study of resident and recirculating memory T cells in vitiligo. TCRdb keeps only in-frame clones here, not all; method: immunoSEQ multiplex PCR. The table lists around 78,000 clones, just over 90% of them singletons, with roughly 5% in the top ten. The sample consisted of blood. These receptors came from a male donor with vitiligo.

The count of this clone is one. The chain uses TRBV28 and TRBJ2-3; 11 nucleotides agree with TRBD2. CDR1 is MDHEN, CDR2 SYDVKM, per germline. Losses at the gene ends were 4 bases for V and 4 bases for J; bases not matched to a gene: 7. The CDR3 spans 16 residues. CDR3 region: CASSSWVGLAADTQYF. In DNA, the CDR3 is TGTGCCAGCAGTTCTTGGGTGGGACTAGCGGCAGATACGCAGTATTTT.

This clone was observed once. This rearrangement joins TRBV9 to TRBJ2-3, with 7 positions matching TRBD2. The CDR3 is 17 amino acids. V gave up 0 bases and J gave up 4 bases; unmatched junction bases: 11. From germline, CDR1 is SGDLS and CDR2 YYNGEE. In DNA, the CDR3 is TGTGCCAGCAGCGTAGTAGGAGCGGGATCCCTCCCAGATACGCAGTATTTT. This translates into CASSVVGAGSLPDTQYF.

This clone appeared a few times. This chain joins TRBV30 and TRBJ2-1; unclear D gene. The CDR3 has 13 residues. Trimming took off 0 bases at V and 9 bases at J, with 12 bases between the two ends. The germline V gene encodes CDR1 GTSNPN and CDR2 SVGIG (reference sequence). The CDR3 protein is CAWSVSSPGEQFF. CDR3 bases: TGTGCCTGGAGTGTGTCTAGTCCGGGTGAGCAGTTCTTC.

CDR3 sequence (DNA): TGCGCCAGCAGCCCGGGAACCGGGACAGGGATCATGAACACTGAAGCTTTCTTT. It is translated as CASSPGTGTGIMNTEAFF. This chain joins TRBV5-1 and TRBJ1-1, with 9 nucleotides matching TRBD1. The CDR3 length is 18 residues. V lost 4 bases and J lost 0; bases outside the gene matches: 13. The germline V gene encodes CDR1 SGHRS and CDR2 YFSETQ.

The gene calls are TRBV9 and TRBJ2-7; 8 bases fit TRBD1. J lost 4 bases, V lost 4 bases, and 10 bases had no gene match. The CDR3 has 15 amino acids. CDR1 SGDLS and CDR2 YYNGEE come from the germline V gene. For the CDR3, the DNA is TGTGCCAGCAGCTTTAGAGGGCAGGGGGCGTACGAGCAGTACTTC. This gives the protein CASSFRGQGAYEQYF.

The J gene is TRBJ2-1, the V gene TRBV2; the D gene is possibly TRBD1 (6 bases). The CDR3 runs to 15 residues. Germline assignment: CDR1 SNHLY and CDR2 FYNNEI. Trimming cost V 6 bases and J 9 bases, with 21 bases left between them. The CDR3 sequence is CASRRTDGFGGEQFF. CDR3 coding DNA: TGTGCCAGCAGAAGGACAGATGGGTTTGGGGGTGAGCAGTTCTTC.

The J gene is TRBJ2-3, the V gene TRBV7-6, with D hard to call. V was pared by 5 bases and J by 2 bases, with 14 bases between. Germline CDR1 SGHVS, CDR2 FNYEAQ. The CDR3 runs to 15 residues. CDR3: CASSPPGVPTDTQYF. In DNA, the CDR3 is TGTGCCAGCAGCCCCCCCGGAGTCCCCACAGATACGCAGTATTTT.

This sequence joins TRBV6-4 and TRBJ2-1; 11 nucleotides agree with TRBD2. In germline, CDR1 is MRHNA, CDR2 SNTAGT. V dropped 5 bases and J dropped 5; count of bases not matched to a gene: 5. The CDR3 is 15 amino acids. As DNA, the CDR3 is TGTGCCAGCAGTACCGGGACTAGCGGCCACAATGAGCAGTTCTTC. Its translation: CASSTGTSGHNEQFF.

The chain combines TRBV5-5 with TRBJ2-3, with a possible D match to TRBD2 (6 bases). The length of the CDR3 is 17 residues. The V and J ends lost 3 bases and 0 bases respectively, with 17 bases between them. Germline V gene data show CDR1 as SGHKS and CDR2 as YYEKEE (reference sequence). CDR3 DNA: TGTGCCAGCAGCTGGACGCCGGAACGGGGGAGCACAGATACGCAGTATTTT. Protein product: CASSWTPERGSTDTQYF.

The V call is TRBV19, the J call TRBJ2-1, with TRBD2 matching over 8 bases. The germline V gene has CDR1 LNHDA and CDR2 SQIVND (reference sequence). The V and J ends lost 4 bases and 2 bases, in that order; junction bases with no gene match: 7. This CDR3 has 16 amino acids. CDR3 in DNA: TGTGCCAGTAGTAACCTTAGCGGGACTACCTACAATGAGCAGTTCTTC. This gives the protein CASSNLSGTTYNEQFF.

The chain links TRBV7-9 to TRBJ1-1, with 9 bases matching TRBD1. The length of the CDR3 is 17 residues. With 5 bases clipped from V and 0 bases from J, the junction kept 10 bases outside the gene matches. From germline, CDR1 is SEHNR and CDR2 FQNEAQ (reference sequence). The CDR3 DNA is TGTGCCAGCAGCCGTCCCGGGACAGGGCTCCTGAACACTGAAGCTTTCTTT. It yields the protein CASSRPGTGLLNTEAFF.

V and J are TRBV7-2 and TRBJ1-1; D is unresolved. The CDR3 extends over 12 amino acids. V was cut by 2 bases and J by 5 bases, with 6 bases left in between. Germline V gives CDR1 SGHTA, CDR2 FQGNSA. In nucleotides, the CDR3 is TGTGCCAGCAGCTTACGGGAAACTGAAGCTTTCTTT. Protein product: CASSLRETEAFF.

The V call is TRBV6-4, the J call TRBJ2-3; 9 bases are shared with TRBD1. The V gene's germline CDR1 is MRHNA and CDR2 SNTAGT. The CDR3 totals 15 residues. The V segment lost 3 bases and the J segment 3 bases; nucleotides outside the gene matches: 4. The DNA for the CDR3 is TGTGCCAGCAGTGAGGGGGACAGGGTTACAGATACGCAGTATTTT. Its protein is CASSEGDRVTDTQYF.

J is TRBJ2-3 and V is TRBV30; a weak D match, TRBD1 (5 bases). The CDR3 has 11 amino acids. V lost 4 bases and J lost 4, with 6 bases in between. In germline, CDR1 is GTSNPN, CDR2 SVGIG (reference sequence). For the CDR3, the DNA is TGTGCCTGGATAGGGGCAGATACGCAGTATTTT. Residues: CAWIGADTQYF.

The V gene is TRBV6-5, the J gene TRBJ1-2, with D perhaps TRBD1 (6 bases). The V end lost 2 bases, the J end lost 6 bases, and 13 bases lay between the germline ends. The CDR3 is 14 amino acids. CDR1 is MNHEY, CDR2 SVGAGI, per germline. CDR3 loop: CASSYGGGANGYTF. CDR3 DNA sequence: TGTGCCAGCAGTTACGGGGGGGGCGCTAATGGCTACACCTTC.

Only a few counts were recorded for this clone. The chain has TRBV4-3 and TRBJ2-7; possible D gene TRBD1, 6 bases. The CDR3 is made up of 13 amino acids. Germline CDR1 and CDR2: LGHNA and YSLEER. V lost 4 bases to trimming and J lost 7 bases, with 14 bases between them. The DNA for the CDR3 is TGCGCCAGCAGCCTTACCCAAAGGGGGGAGCAGTACTTC. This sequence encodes CASSLTQRGEQYF.

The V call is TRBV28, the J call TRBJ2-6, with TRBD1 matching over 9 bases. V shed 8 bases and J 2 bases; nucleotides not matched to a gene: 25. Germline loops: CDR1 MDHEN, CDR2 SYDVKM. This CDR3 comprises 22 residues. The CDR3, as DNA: TGTGCCAGCCCTCGACGACCCCCGGGACAGGGAGTCATAGTGGCTGGGGCCAACGTCCTGACTTTC. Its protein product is CASPRRPPGQGVIVAGANVLTF.

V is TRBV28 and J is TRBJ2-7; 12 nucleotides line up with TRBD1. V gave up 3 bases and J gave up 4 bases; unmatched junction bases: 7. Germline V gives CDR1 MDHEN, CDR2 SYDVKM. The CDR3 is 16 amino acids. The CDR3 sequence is CASSLGGTGGSYEQYF. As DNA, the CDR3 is TGTGCCAGCAGTTTGGGTGGGACAGGGGGCTCTTACGAGCAGTACTTC.

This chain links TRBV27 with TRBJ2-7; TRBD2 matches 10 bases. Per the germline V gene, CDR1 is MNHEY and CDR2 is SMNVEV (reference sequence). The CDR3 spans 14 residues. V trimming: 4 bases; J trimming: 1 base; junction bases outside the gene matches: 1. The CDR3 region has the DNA TGTGCCAGCAGTTATAGCGGGAGGTCCTACGAGCAGTACTTC. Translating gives CASSYSGRSYEQYF.

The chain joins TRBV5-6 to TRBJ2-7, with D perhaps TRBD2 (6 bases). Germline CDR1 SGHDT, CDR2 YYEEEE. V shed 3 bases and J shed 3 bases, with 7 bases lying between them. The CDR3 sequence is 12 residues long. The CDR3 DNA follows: TGTGCCAGCAGCTCGGGAGACTACGAGCAGTACTTC. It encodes CASSSGDYEQYF.

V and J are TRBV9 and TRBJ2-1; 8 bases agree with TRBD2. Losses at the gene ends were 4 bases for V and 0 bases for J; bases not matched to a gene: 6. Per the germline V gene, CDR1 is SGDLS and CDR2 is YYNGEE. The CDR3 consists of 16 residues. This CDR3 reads CASSPTSGSSYNEQFF. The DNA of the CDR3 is TGTGCCAGCAGCCCCACCAGCGGGAGCTCCTACAATGAGCAGTTCTTC.